The present T cell receptor (beta chain) was sequenced within a study of regulatory T cells in long-lasting Graves disease. Study-wide points: Public clonotype sharing was higher in persistent than newly diagnosed patients. Persistent disease preferred TRBV28, TRBJ1-2 and TRBJ2-5.

Losses at the gene ends were 5 bases for V and 5 bases for J; bases not matched to a gene: 7. Per germline, CDR1 MNHEY and CDR2 SMNVEV (reference sequence). CDR3 length: 16 amino acids. The time point is: newly diagnosed GD, antithyroid drugs for less than 3 months. PBMC RNA was the source of the TCR library. This clonotype was counted at least ten times. Its antigen is currently unknown. Researchers made TCR beta libraries by using iRepertoire HTBI primers and running Arm-PCR on CDR3 regions. TCRdb itself ran the multiplex PCR reads through MiXCR, one entry per CDR3 protein. The repertoire includes 420,000 or so distinct CDR3 sequences, 15% to 20% of them detected once, and about 23% sits in the top ten. This sample also belongs to another study, concerning T cells in Graves' hyperthyroidism and ophthalmopathy. That paper states: A set of HTBI primers served as the primers for a first-round RT-PCR of the TCR CDR3. Blood held most thyroid clonotypes expanded above 0.001 frequency.

The genes are TRBV27 and TRBJ2-5, with 14 bases lining up with TRBD2. This TCR derives from a woman under 30 with Graves disease. The sequenced sample was peripheral blood mononuclear cells (PBMCs), obtained at new diagnosis, from a patient treated with antithyroid drugs. CDR3 sequence (DNA): TGTGCCAGCAGTCCGGGACTAGCGGGAGAGTTGGAGACCCAGTACTTC. Translated: CASSPGLAGELETQYF.